A selection of T cell receptor beta chains follows, all from one sample in a study of naive and memory T cell subsets. TCRdb re-analysed the UMI-ligation and nested PCR reads in MiXCR, keeping a single row per CDR3 protein. Here the sample spans approximately 140,000 distinct CDR3 sequences, about 17% being singletons. The source material was naive CD4+ T cells from blood. Every receptor here comes from a human donor in good health. CDR3s include the opening cysteine and the closing phenylalanine or tryptophan. A D gene is named only where the DNA matches it firmly. Not every row has a clone size; where given, it reads once, few, many or a size class.

V: TRBV12-3/TRBV12-4; J: TRBJ2-2; size: NA; D: NA; DNA: TGTGCCAGCAGTTCAAGGGAGGAGCGTCCCGGGGAGCTGTTTTTT; CDR3: CASSSREERPGELFF
V: TRBV21-1; J: TRBJ2-5; size: NA; D: NA; DNA: TGTGCCAGCAGCAACCTAATCAAGGACCAAGAGACCCAGTACTTC; CDR3: CASSNLIKDQETQYF
V: TRBV29-1; J: TRBJ1-2; size: NA; D: NA; DNA: TGCAGCGTTGAAGGTGGTACAGCCGGTTATGGCTACACCTTC; CDR3: CSVEGGTAGYGYTF
V: TRBV12-3/TRBV12-4; J: TRBJ1-5; size: NA; D: TRBD1; DNA: TGTGCCAGCAGCACGGACAGGCCTTATAGCAATCAGCCCCAGCATTTT; CDR3: CASSTDRPYSNQPQHF
V: TRBV7-2; J: TRBJ2-7; size: many; D: NA; DNA: TGTGCCAGCAGCCACCGGGACGGTAACTACGAGCAGTACTTC; CDR3: CASSHRDGNYEQYF
V: TRBV5-1; J: TRBJ2-1; size: few; D: TRBD2; DNA: TGCGCCAGCAGCTTGGCGAGGGCGGGAGGGCCTAGAAATGAGCAGTTCTTC; CDR3: CASSLARAGGPRNEQFF
V: TRBV10-3; J: TRBJ2-7; size: few; D: TRBD2; DNA: TGTGCCATCAGGGGATTTAGCGGGAGGTCGGAAGAGCAGTACTTC; CDR3: CAIRGFSGRSEEQYF
V: TRBV10-3; J: TRBJ2-1; size: NA; D: NA; DNA: TGTGCCATCAGTGAGACCTTGGATAGCGGATTAAATGAGCAGTTCTTC; CDR3: CAISETLDSGLNEQFF
V: TRBV30; J: TRBJ2-6; size: few; D: NA; DNA: TGTGCCTGGAGTCGGAGCAGACTCTCTGGGGCCAACGTCCTGACTTTC; CDR3: CAWSRSRLSGANVLTF
V: TRBV28; J: TRBJ1-1; size: NA; D: NA; DNA: TGTGCCAGCAGTTTTGAGGGGGGTGACACTGAAGCTTTCTTT; CDR3: CASSFEGGDTEAFF
V: TRBV20-1; J: TRBJ1-4; size: NA; D: NA; DNA: TGCAGTGCCATGGGCCAGAACGAAAAACTGTTTTTT; CDR3: CSAMGQNEKLFF
V: TRBV7-3; J: TRBJ2-1; size: few; D: TRBD2; DNA: TGTGCCAGCAGCTTACCGGGAGGGCCGAATGAGCAGTTCTTC; CDR3: CASSLPGGPNEQFF
V: TRBV29-1; J: TRBJ2-7; size: few; D: NA; DNA: TGCAGCGCCATCGGGACGGATGACTCCTACGAGCAGTACTTC; CDR3: CSAIGTDDSYEQYF
V: TRBV21-1; J: TRBJ2-1; size: NA; D: NA; DNA: TGTGCCAGCAGCGGCGGGGCTAGCCAGCAGTTCTTC; CDR3: CASSGGASQQFF